This T cell receptor (beta chain) is drawn from a study of T cells in Graves' hyperthyroidism and ophthalmopathy. Amplification of TCR beta CDR3 regions was performed using RNA transcripts as template. The HTBI primer set was used in a first-round RT-PCR of the TCR CDR3. TCRdb itself ran the multiplex PCR reads through MiXCR, one entry per CDR3 protein. The data hold over 250,000 distinct CDR3 sequences, with less than 30% observed a single time. CDR3 length equals 13 residues. The V gene's germline CDR1 is SGHTA and CDR2 FQGTGA. The V gene lost 5 bases and the J gene lost 4 bases, with 11 bases spanning the gap. This clonotype was observed many times.

The TCR originated in a man between 35 and 55 years old with Graves' hyperthyroidism that later progressed to Graves' ophthalmopathy. The chain carries TRBV7-3 and TRBJ1-1; D not certain. The sample comprised blood. The CDR3 sequence is CASSQGGLTEAFF. DNA for the CDR3: TGTGCCAGCAGCCAAGGAGGTCTCACTGAAGCTTTCTTT.